These 15 T cell receptor beta chains were sequenced from one sample in a study of cytomegalovirus exposure and HLA in healthy donors. 60 Vbeta and 13 Jbeta primers were used in PCR. Profiled with immunoSEQ multiplex PCR; TCRdb holds only in-frame clones, not every one. The data show tens of thousands of clones, roughly 69% seen once. The sequencing input was PBMCs. The origin of the receptors is a woman in her forties or fifties in good health and CMV-seropositive.

The chain combines TRBV29-1 with TRBJ1-5, with D maybe TRBD1 (5 bases). CDR3 length: 13 residues. Germline V gives CDR1 SQVTM, CDR2 ANQGSEA. V was cut by 7 bases and J by 10 bases, with 20 bases left in between. The CDR3 loop is CSGPSDKWVPQHF. In DNA form, the CDR3 reads TGCAGCGGTCCGTCGGACAAATGGGTCCCCCAGCATTTT.

The sample holds one count of this clone. The chain links TRBV7-2 to TRBJ2-3, with 7 bases matching TRBD1. V was pared by 3 bases and J by 0 bases, with 12 bases of the junction left unmatched. The germline gives CDR1 SGHTA, CDR2 FQGNSA. The CDR3 length is 18 residues. CDR3 residues: CASSLFMGQGVSTDTQYF. CDR3 nucleotides: TGTGCCAGCAGCTTGTTCATGGGTCAGGGGGTAAGCACAGATACGCAGTATTTT. Looking up the rest from reference TRBV7-2 and TRBJ2-3 gives the full variable domain: GAGVSQSPSNKVTEKGKDVELRCDPISGHTALYWYRQSLGQGLEFLIYFQGNSAPDKSGLPSDRFSAERTGGSVSTLTIQRTQQEDSAVYLCASSLFMGQGVSTDTQYFGPGTRLTVL.

The chain joins TRBV18 to TRBJ1-1, with a weak D call TRBD1 (5 bases). CDR1 and CDR2 (germline): KGHSH, LQKENI. This CDR3 region has 14 residues. Trimming stripped 6 bases from V and 0 bases from J, with 11 bases between. The CDR3 sequence: CASSTEGMNTEAFF. CDR3 bases: TGTGCCAGCTCCACGGAGGGGATGAACACTGAAGCTTTCTTT.

The chain carries TRBV7-9 and TRBJ2-7; TRBD1 is a possible D gene (6 bases). In germline, CDR1 is SEHNR, CDR2 FQNEAQ (reference sequence). The CDR3 runs to 12 residues. Between the trimmed V and J ends, which lost 3 bases and 5 bases, there was a span of 8 bases. The CDR3 is CASSFRGHEQYV. CDR3 DNA sequence: TGTGCCAGCAGCTTCAGGGGTCACGAGCAGTACGTC.

The CDR3: CASSADLGQGGDIQYF. Written as DNA, the CDR3 is TGTGCCAGCAGCGCGGACCTAGGACAGGGGGGAGACATTCAGTACTTC. The chain links TRBV9 to TRBJ2-4; TRBD1 matches 10 bases. Looked up from germline, CDR1 is SGDLS and CDR2 is YYNGEE. J lost 8 bases, V lost 3 bases, and 11 bases had no gene match. This CDR3 spans 16 amino acids. The full variable domain, completed using reference TRBV9 and TRBJ2-4, is DSGVTQTPKHLITATGQRVTLRCSPRSGDLSVYWYQQSLDQGLQFLIQYYNGEERAKGNILERFSAQQFPDLHSELNLSSLELGDSALYFCASSADLGQGGDIQYFGAGTRLSVL.

The table lists this clone with a few counts. The V call is TRBV2, the J call TRBJ1-4; D is unclear. Trimming left V 5 bases short and J 4 bases short, with 11 bases between. Germline V gene lookup returns CDR1 SNHLY and CDR2 FYNNEI. The CDR3 sequence is 14 residues long. This chain's CDR3 is CASSPRGVNEKLFF. CDR3 bases: TGTGCCAGCAGTCCCAGAGGTGTTAATGAAAAACTGTTTTTT.

The CDR3 region is CSVGLDRSYEQYF. Here the CDR3 DNA reads TGCAGCGTTGGGTTAGACAGATCCTACGAGCAGTACTTC. The chain recombines TRBV29-1 with TRBJ2-5, with D perhaps TRBD1 (5 bases). The DNA matches TRBJ2-7 better at its end, which makes the J call doubtful. Per the germline V gene, CDR1 is SQVTM and CDR2 is ANQGSEA. The CDR3 runs 13 residues.

The genes are TRBV18 and TRBJ2-1; TRBD1 is a possible D gene (6 bases). Germline loops: CDR1 KGHSH, CDR2 LQKENI. Trimming removed 0 bases at V and 4 bases at J, with 10 bases between. The length of the CDR3 is 15 residues. This CDR3 is CASSPPNRDYNEQFF. Here the CDR3 DNA reads TGTGCCAGCTCACCACCGAACAGGGATTACAATGAGCAGTTCTTC. The full variable domain, with the rest looked up from reference TRBV18 and TRBJ2-1, is NAGVMQNPRHLVRRRGQEARLRCSPMKGHSHVYWYRQLPEEGLKFMVYLQKENIIDESGMPKERFSAEFPKEGPSILRIQQVVRGDSAAYFCASSPPNRDYNEQFFGPGTRLTVL.

The J gene is TRBJ2-1, the V gene TRBV4-1; 8 bases fit TRBD1. The CDR3 runs to 15 residues. Germline V gene sequence: CDR1 MGHRA, CDR2 YSYEKL. Trimming cost V 2 bases and J 7 bases; bases outside gene matches: 7. In nucleotides, the CDR3 is TGCGCCAGCAGCCAATGGCAGGGGGCGAAAAATGAGCAGTTCTTC. The encoded protein is CASSQWQGAKNEQFF.

The chain recombines TRBV5-6 with TRBJ1-2; D is perhaps TRBD1 (6 bases). The CDR3 sequence is 13 residues long. Trimming removed 3 bases from V and 5 bases from J, with 11 bases in between. The germline V gene encodes CDR1 SGHDT and CDR2 YYEEEE. CDR3 sequence: CASSSGQTYGYTF. The DNA of the CDR3 is TGTGCCAGCAGCTCGGGACAAACATATGGCTACACCTTC.

The rearrangement joins TRBV2 to TRBJ2-5; D uncertain. This CDR3 region has 14 residues. V was clipped by 6 bases and J by 4 bases, with 15 bases between them. Germline V lookup: CDR1 SNHLY, CDR2 FYNNEI. CDR3 residues: CASRVPASGETQYF. CDR3 bases: TGTGCCAGCAGGGTCCCGGCCTCGGGAGAGACCCAGTACTTC. Drawing the rest from reference TRBV2 and TRBJ2-5, the complete variable domain is EPEVTQTPSHQVTQMGQEVILRCVPISNHLYFYWYRQILGQKVEFLVSFYNNEISEKSEIFDDQFSVERPDGSNFTLKIRSTKLEDSAMYFCASRVPASGETQYFGPGTRLLVL.

This clone was detected only a few times. In DNA, the CDR3 is TGCGCCAGCAGTGAGCAACCAGTCCTCGGGGAGCTGTTTTTT. Encoded protein: CASSEQPVLGELFF. The chain is built from TRBV10-1 and TRBJ2-2; D is unresolved. CDR1 and CDR2 (germline): WNHNN, SYGVQD (reference sequence). The CDR3 covers 14 residues. The germline V and J ends were trimmed by 2 bases and 7 bases, with 11 bases remaining between them.

The chain joins TRBV28 to TRBJ2-1, with TRBD2 matching over 9 bases. The CDR3 has 16 residues. From germline, CDR1 is MDHEN and CDR2 SYDVKM. J lost 8 bases, V lost 3 bases, and 11 bases had no gene match. CDR3 in DNA: TGTGCCAGCAGTTTTAGGCGGGGGGGCCTAGTCGATGAGCAGTTCTTC. It specifies CASSFRRGGLVDEQFF.

To note about this clone: This CDR3 is also generated by other DNA sequences in the sample. The gene calls are TRBV5-1 and TRBJ2-2; D is perhaps TRBD1 (6 bases). The V end lost 5 bases, the J end lost 5 bases, and 13 bases lay between the germline ends. Per germline, CDR1 SGHRS and CDR2 YFSETQ. CDR3 length: 14 amino acids. DNA for the CDR3: TGCGCCAGCAGTCTCCAGGGGTATACCGGGGAGCTGTTTTTT. It translates to CASSLQGYTGELFF.

The V and J genes are TRBV19 and TRBJ2-1, with D tentatively TRBD2 (6 bases). The V and J ends lost 5 bases and 1 base respectively, with 18 bases between them. Germline assignment: CDR1 LNHDA and CDR2 SQIVND (reference sequence). There are 17 residues in the CDR3. CDR3 in amino acids: CASSVGTSRLSYNEQFF. The CDR3 DNA reads TGTGCCAGTAGTGTTGGGACTTCCCGCCTTTCCTACAATGAGCAGTTCTTC. The complete variable domain, with remaining parts taken from reference TRBV19 and TRBJ2-1, reads DGGITQSPKYLFRKEGQNVTLSCEQNLNHDAMYWYRQDPGQGLRLIYYSQIVNDFQKGDIAEGYSVSREKKESFPLTVTSAQKNPTAFYLCASSVGTSRLSYNEQFFGPGTRLTVL.